This T cell receptor beta chain appears in the sequencing data of a study of blood T cell repertoires in COVID-19. Original analysis: The assay estimated nucleated cells by amplifying reference gene primers. Libraries were prepared by immunoSEQ multiplex PCR; TCRdb keeps only in-frame clonotypes and omits some of them. The D gene and trimming were derived from the DNA, and the V and J assignments and clone size from that table. Among 100,000 to 150,000 clones listed, 84% were seen once. This clone was counted once. Per germline, CDR1 MDHEN and CDR2 SYDVKM. This CDR3 comprises 17 residues. The ends were cut back, 7 bases at V and 0 bases at J, with 19 bases in the middle.

The chain recombines TRBV28 with TRBJ1-3; D is unresolved. Sequencing was performed on peripheral blood. The clonotype was recovered from a woman aged 25 to 39 who had recovered from COVID-19. The DNA for the CDR3 is TGTGCCAGCACCCTACCGGGGAGAGGTAACTCTGGAAACACCATATATTTT. Translating gives CASTLPGRGNSGNTIYF.